This T cell receptor (beta chain) comes out of a study of regulatory T cells in long-lasting Graves disease. Broader study findings: TCR diversity was lower in persistent Graves' patients than in newly diagnosed ones. It was in persistent disease that TRBV28, TRBJ1-2 and TRBJ2-5 were favored. The study found persistent patients shared more public clonotypes (2,741) than new patients (around 870).

Time point defined: persistent/refractory GD, antithyroid drugs over 5 years with positive TRAb. PBMC-extracted RNA yielded the TCR library. In building TCR beta libraries, iRepertoire HTBI primers were used together with Arm-PCR of CDR3 regions. Study processing details: Sample data revealed approximately 62 TRBV and 14 TRBJ segments. A single record per CDR3 protein comes from TCRdb applying MiXCR to the multiplex PCR reads. Clone size and V and J calls follow TCRdb, not the original study. This repertoire shows about 470,000 distinct CDR3 sequences, about a fifth found once; its top ten account for over 7.5%. The CDR3 runs to 13 residues. CDR1 and CDR2 (germline): MNHNS, SASEGT. The ends were cut back, 5 bases at V and 3 bases at J, with 10 bases in the middle. In the case of this clonotype: Its specificity is not known. A single base separates this from a much larger clone, so it may be a read error.

Material: peripheral blood mononuclear cells (PBMCs), obtained when the disease was refractory, from a patient treated with antithyroid drugs. The genes are TRBV6-1 and TRBJ1-1, with D possibly TRBD1 on 5 matching bases. The TCR was taken from a female donor with Graves disease. Written as DNA, the CDR3 is TGTGCCAGCAGTATGACACAGGACACTGAAGCTTTCTTT. Protein: CASSMTQDTEAFF.